This is a list of T cell receptor beta chains from one sample in a study of blood T cells in healthy people across ages. A single record per CDR3 protein comes from TCRdb applying MiXCR to the 5' RACE reads. The table lists about 1.6 million distinct CDR3 sequences, about 31% of them singletons. Input material: blood. The origin of the receptors is a woman in her thirties in good health. The CDR3 runs from the conserved cysteine through the conserved F or W.

TRBV7-6,TRBJ2-1,CASSPQSSGRVGEQFF
TRBV5-6,TRBJ2-7,CASSGAQGAAEQYF
TRBV7-9,TRBJ1-4,CASSLVTRIGEKLFF
TRBV29-1,TRBJ2-5,CSVEDLRGGAVGETQYF
TRBV20-1,TRBJ2-1,CSAREKRESYNEQFF
TRBV3-1,TRBJ2-1,CASSQGYGRFYNEQFF
TRBV30,TRBJ1-4,CAWSVPAGVEEKLFF
TRBV14,TRBJ2-7,CASSQLSGSYEQYF
TRBV5-1,TRBJ2-7,CASGYDRGPNYEQYF
TRBV20-1,TRBJ2-3,CSARDPTGGTDTQYF
TRBV6-1,TRBJ2-2,CASTPRGQGLPNTGELFF
TRBV7-2,TRBJ2-7,CASSLEIGGMYEQYF
TRBV20-1,TRBJ2-7,CSARTTSGGISYEQYF
TRBV12-3/TRBV12-4,TRBJ2-2,CASSFRRGNTGELFF
TRBV27,TRBJ2-7,CASSLSLGDSSYEQYF
TRBV27,TRBJ1-1,CASSAGQTTEAFF
TRBV12-3/TRBV12-4,TRBJ1-1,CASTRRGGGNTEAFF
TRBV29-1,TRBJ2-7,CSVGRQDTYEQYF
TRBV3-1,TRBJ2-3,CASSRTSGSLGTDTQYF
TRBV9,TRBJ2-3,CASSVDGDADTQYF
TRBV29-1,TRBJ1-2,CSVPAGGDGYTF
TRBV4-1,TRBJ2-5,CASSQEDISGSVETQYF
TRBV20-1,TRBJ2-5,CSAGGTGGETQYF
TRBV27,TRBJ2-7,CASSLLASYEQYF
TRBV5-1,TRBJ2-3,CASTLTGQVGDTQYF
TRBV2,TRBJ2-7,CASIHRDPVYEQYF
TRBV29-1,TRBJ2-1,CSDGTSGRGSEQFF
TRBV6-2/TRBV6-3,TRBJ1-1,CASSWRGKNTEAFF
TRBV11-2,TRBJ1-6,CASSFQHRLPLHF
TRBV20-1,TRBJ2-7,CSARIGQGDYEQYF
TRBV4-1,TRBJ1-5,CTSSQGGRGSNQPQHF
TRBV27,TRBJ1-1,CASSKSNTEAFF
TRBV6-4,TRBJ2-1,CASRALAGGPGEQFF
TRBV27,TRBJ2-1,CAGSTGGRYNEQFF
TRBV4-3,TRBJ2-6,CASSQEAGGFSGANVLTF